Given below is one TCR beta chain in context. The antigen remains unidentified. Losses at the gene ends were 0 bases for V and 1 base for J; bases not matched to a gene: 5. Germline values: CDR1 SGHTA, CDR2 FQGNSA. The CDR3 contains 17 residues. Using immunoSEQ multiplex PCR, the repertoire was profiled, and TCRdb retains in-frame clones only, with some absent. Altogether about 150,000 clones are present, about 93% being singletons, with the ten largest covering around 3.6%. These data originate in a study of T cell responses to AZD1222 COVID-19 vaccine. Regarding the study as a whole: Two AZD1222 doses significantly raised spike-specific TCR breadth and depth over controls. Unmutated variant regions reportedly attract nearly half of all spike-specific TCRs. Clonal diversity may have been underestimated in mostly white British donors.

The chain links TRBV7-2 to TRBJ2-1; 8 bases are a match to TRBD2. This receptor was identified in an adult in good health. The sequences come from peripheral blood, collected on day 0 of AZD1222 vaccination. The CDR3 DNA reads TGTGCCAGCAGCTTAGCCGGGACTAGTTTATCCTACAATGAGCAGTTCTTC. It encodes CASSLAGTSLSYNEQFF.